This T cell receptor (beta chain) was recovered during a study of blood T cells in healthy people across ages (dated by TCRdb to 2013 to 2016). With regard to the full study: In model experiments, template switching captured roughly one uniquely barcoded TCR beta cDNA molecule for every two T cells. Using deep sequencing normalized with unique cDNA molecular identifiers, the study measured how TCR beta repertoire diversity changes with age. Donors were grouped into four age groups: young (average approximately 16 years), middle-aged (39), aged (around 60) and long-lived (just over 80). Donors of different ages were randomly distributed across sequencing lanes to avoid experimental bias. For two donors (one aged 18 to 30 and one aged 80 or older), the study analyzed two additional independent replicas of 1 million unique cDNA reads from the same blood draw. Overall study results and their limits: Compared with the aged group, the long-lived group had more naive CD4+ T cells, fewer expanded clones and increased TCR diversity, suggesting age selection. As age increased, observed TCR beta diversity per million T cells dropped in a roughly linear way, and a significant reduction was already evident by age 40. The CMV infection status of donors was not known, potentially confounding age-related changes in expanded clonotypes. The percentage of naive T cells measured by flow cytometry correlated strongly with observed TCR beta diversity. Estimates of total diversity based on one million sequenced T cells were considered lower bounds and underestimates. Bulk unsorted PBMC profiling prevented conclusive comparison of naive and antigen-experienced compartments.

The protocol used for the library was 5' RACE. The run used an Illumina HiSeq 2500. A second 7 to 11 cycle PCR used a sample-barcoded 5' primer and a J-beta primer mix. Each TCR beta cDNA molecule received a unique molecular identifier from a template-switch 5' adaptor carrying 12 random nucleotides. Each sample yielded at least 2.5 million CDR3-containing paired-end reads. The Mint cDNA synthesis kit, primed by a TRBC-specific oligonucleotide, was used to synthesize first-strand cDNA from all RNA. Following uracil-DNA glycosylase treatment, all cDNA underwent a first 18-cycle PCR with the universal primers M1SS and BC2_uni_R. The paper's processing steps were these. For normalization, 1 million high-quality reads, each with a distinct molecular identifier, were randomly selected from each sample. Instead of being binned into consensus sequences, reads with shared molecular identifiers were discarded. CDR3 identification, clonotype clustering and error correction used MiTCR with a Q25 quality threshold and the strictest error-elimination algorithm. A nonparametric unseen species model with Euler transformation was used to estimate a lower bound on total TCR beta diversity. TCRdb trimmed public reads at Q25 via fastp, called clones via MiXCR and kept in-frame beta chains. Identical CDR3 protein sequences are pooled into one entry, listed with their most common genes and DNA. V and J calls and clone size were set by TCRdb, not the authors. The sample includes about 640,000 distinct CDR3 sequences, with under 30% observed a single time. Jointly, the top ten make up about 15% of the sample.

The donors were roughly 39 Caucasian individuals from Russia, aged 6 to 90 years, who were systemically healthy. Each donor gave 8 to 10 milliliters of peripheral blood, collected into EDTA-treated Vacutainer tubes. Ficoll-Paque density-gradient centrifugation was used to isolate PBMCs, with at least 6.5 million per sample. Total RNA, at least 6 micrograms per sample, was extracted from PBMCs with Trizol reagent. For every donor, an aliquot of PBMCs went through flow cytometry to measure the percentages of naive CD45RAhigh/CD27high T cells. Details on this clonotype: Its cognate antigen has yet to be identified. No base quality values were provided; no much bigger clone lies one nucleotide off.

This receptor was taken from a woman of 80 years or more in good health. The sample consisted of blood.

The CDR3 loop reads CASSLGGTLQAFF. The DNA is TGTGCCAGCTCCTTGGGCGGGACACTTCAAGCTTTCTTT. The chain employs TRBV28 and TRBJ1-1; TRBD1 is a possible D gene, resting on 6 matching bases. Trimming at the junction amounts to 8 bases on V and 9 bases on J, and the germline ends lie 19 bases apart. Sequences MDHEN (CDR1) and SYDVKM (CDR2) are obtained from the germline V gene. The CDR3 runs 13 residues from the cysteine to the phenylalanine. The retained sequence is limited to the CDR3, 39 bases, with the frame set at the first base.